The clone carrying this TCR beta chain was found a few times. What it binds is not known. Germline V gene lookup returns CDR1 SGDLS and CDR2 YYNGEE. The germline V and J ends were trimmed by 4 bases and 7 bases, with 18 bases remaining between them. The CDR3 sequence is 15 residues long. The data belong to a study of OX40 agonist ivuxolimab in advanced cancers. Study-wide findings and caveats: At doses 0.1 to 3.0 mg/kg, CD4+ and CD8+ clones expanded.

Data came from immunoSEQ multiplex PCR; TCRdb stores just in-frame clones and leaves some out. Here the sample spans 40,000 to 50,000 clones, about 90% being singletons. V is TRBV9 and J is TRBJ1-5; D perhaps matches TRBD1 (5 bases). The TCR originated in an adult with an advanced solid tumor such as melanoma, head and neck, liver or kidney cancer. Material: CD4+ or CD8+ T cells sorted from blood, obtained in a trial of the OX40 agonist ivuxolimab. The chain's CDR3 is CASSSGDRGNQPQHF. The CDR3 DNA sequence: TGTGCCAGCAGCTCCGGGGACCGGGGAAACCAGCCCCAGCATTTT. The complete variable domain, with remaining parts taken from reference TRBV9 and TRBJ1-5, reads DSGVTQTPKHLITATGQRVTLRCSPRSGDLSVYWYQQSLDQGLQFLIQYYNGEERAKGNILERFSAQQFPDLHSELNLSSLELGDSALYFCASSSGDRGNQPQHFGDGTRLSIL.